A selection of T cell receptor beta chains follows, all from one sample in a study of blood T cell repertoires in COVID-19. The table came from immunoSEQ multiplex PCR; TCRdb's copy has only in-frame clones and leaves some out. The sample yields hundreds of thousands of clones, roughly 87% seen once. Specimen: PBMCs or T cells enriched from blood (not recorded which). These receptors were collected from a woman aged 30 to 39 with acute COVID-19. CDR3s include the opening cysteine and the closing phenylalanine or tryptophan. The D gene is left open where the match is weak. The size entry is marked missing in some rows and otherwise reads once, few, many or a size class.

v_gene	d_gene	len	j_gene	abundance	CDR3nt	CDR3aa
TRBV19	.	16	TRBJ1-4	.	TGTGCCAGTAGTAACCCTGACCGACTTGGGAATGAAAAACTGTTTTTT	CASSNPDRLGNEKLFF
TRBV27	TRBD2	15	TRBJ2-3	.	TGTGCCACCAAGGATGGGGGAGCGGGGGACAATACGCAGTATTTT	CATKDGGAGDNTQYF
TRBV28	TRBD2	14	TRBJ2-3	.	TGTGCCAGCAGGGCTAGCGGGAACACAGATACGCAGTATTTT	CASRASGNTDTQYF
TRBV27	.	16	TRBJ2-7	.	TGTGCCAGCAGTTTATCGACATCGAACAGGGCCTACGAGCAGTACTTC	CASSLSTSNRAYEQYF
TRBV4-1	TRBD1	15	TRBJ1-3	few	TGCGCCAGCAGCCAGGGACAGGCGCCTGGAAACACCATATATTTT	CASSQGQAPGNTIYF
TRBV4-2	TRBD2	19	TRBJ2-2	.	TGTGCCAGCAGCCAAGATTTGAGGACGGGGGGGCTGGACACCGGGGAGCTGTTTTTT	CASSQDLRTGGLDTGELFF
TRBV9	TRBD1	17	TRBJ1-6	.	TGTGCCAGCAGCGTAGGATCAACAGGGGGCGGAGATTCACCCCTCCACTTT	CASSVGSTGGGDSPLHF
TRBV10-3	TRBD2	17	TRBJ2-1	.	TGTGCCATCACGGGGACTAGCGGGAGCCAATCCTACAATGAGCAGTTCTTC	CAITGTSGSQSYNEQFF
TRBV2	.	16	TRBJ2-3	.	TGTGCCAGCAGTGATAACGACAGGTCCGTCACAGATACGCAGTATTTT	CASSDNDRSVTDTQYF
TRBV7-2	.	14	TRBJ1-5	.	TGTGCCAGCAGCTTAGTGGGGGCCAATCAGCCCCAGCATTTT	CASSLVGANQPQHF
TRBV18	.	14	TRBJ1-1	few	TGTGCCAGCTCAATCCAAGGGGTGTGGCGTGAAGCTTTCTTT	CASSIQGVWREAFF
TRBV12-3/TRBV12-4	.	13	TRBJ2-5	.	TGTGCCAGCAGTTTAGCAGGGGTAGAGACCCAGTACTTC	CASSLAGVETQYF
TRBV4-1	.	17	TRBJ1-1	.	TGCGCCAGCAGCCAAGATCGAGGGGGGGCTGCCGACACTGAAGCTTTCTTT	CASSQDRGGAADTEAFF
TRBV7-9	TRBD2	14	TRBJ2-7	.	TGTGCCAGCAGCTCGACTAGCGCAAACTACGAGCAGTACTTC	CASSSTSANYEQYF
TRBV5-1	TRBD1	15	TRBJ1-2	.	TGCGCCAGCAGCGGGGCCGGGACAGACTATGATGGCTACACCTTC	CASSGAGTDYDGYTF
TRBV12-5	TRBD1	14	TRBJ1-1	.	TGTGCTAGTGGAACAGGGGGCCAGAACACTGAAGCTTTCTTT	CASGTGGQNTEAFF
TRBV15	.	13	TRBJ2-5	.	TGTGCCACCAGCAGAGCAAGGGAGGAGACCCAGTACTTC	CATSRAREETQYF
TRBV6-2/TRBV6-3	.	15	TRBJ1-2	few	TGTGCCAGCAGTACCGTTGGGGGGAGGGTCTATGGCTACACCTTC	CASSTVGGRVYGYTF
TRBV18	.	12	TRBJ1-3	few	TGTGCCAGCTCAACCCGGGAGTACACCATATATTTT	CASSTREYTIYF
TRBV19	.	13	TRBJ2-1	.	TGTGCCAGTAGCGGGGGTTGGGGCAATGAGCAGTTCTTC	CASSGGWGNEQFF
TRBV6-4	.	13	TRBJ2-3	.	TGTGCCAGCAGTGAGCAGGGGGGAGATACGCAGTATTTT	CASSEQGGDTQYF
TRBV6-2/TRBV6-3	TRBD2	17	TRBJ2-3	.	TGTGCCAGCAGCCCTCCCGGACTAGCGGGAGGAATGGATACGCAGTATTTT	CASSPPGLAGGMDTQYF
TRBV28	TRBD1	16	TRBJ2-6	.	TGTGCCAGCAGTGCGTGGACAGGGTCTGGGGCCAACGTCCTGACTTTC	CASSAWTGSGANVLTF
TRBV27	TRBD2	15	TRBJ2-1	.	TGTGCCAGCAGTTTATCAGCGGGAGTTCTGTATGAGCAGTTCTTC	CASSLSAGVLYEQFF
TRBV6-5	.	14	TRBJ1-6	.	TGTGCCAGCAGTTGGACACCGTATAATTCACCCCTCCACTTT	CASSWTPYNSPLHF
TRBV5-4	TRBD1	12	TRBJ1-1	.	TGTGCCAGCAGCCACACAGGGGCTGAAGCTTTCTTT	CASSHTGAEAFF
TRBV2	TRBD2	16	TRBJ2-7	.	TGTGCCAGTAAAAATGATCTGGGACTAGCGGGGGCTGAGCAGTACTTC	CASKNDLGLAGAEQYF
TRBV28	.	10	TRBJ2-1	.	TGTGCCAGCAGCTGGCCCGAGCAGTTCTTC	CASSWPEQFF
TRBV6-5	.	13	TRBJ1-5	.	TGTGCCAGCAGTTACGGCACCAATCAGCCCCAGCATTTT	CASSYGTNQPQHF
TRBV7-9	.	13	TRBJ1-2	.	TGTGCCAGCAGCCTCCGGGGGGTAAGCGGCTACACCTTC	CASSLRGVSGYTF
TRBV27	TRBD1	15	TRBJ1-1	.	TGTGCCAGCAGGCTTCGGGACAGGGGCGACACTGAAGCTTTCTTT	CASRLRDRGDTEAFF
TRBV6-2/TRBV6-3	TRBD2	15	TRBJ2-2	.	TGTGCCAGCAGCTCGACTAGCGGGAACACCGGGGAGCTGTTTTTT	CASSSTSGNTGELFF
TRBV25-1	TRBD2	12	TRBJ2-1	.	TGTGCCAGCAGTCTGGGGGGGGATGAGCAGTTCTTC	CASSLGGDEQFF